The 16 T cell receptor beta chains below were found in one sample sequenced in a study of cytomegalovirus exposure and HLA in healthy donors. In the PCR, 60 Vbeta and 13 Jbeta primers were used. The method was immunoSEQ multiplex PCR; TCRdb's version includes in-frame clones alone and lacks a portion of them. The profile covers 60,000 to 70,000 clones, with more than 60% appearing a single time and approximately 5.4% taken by the ten largest. Source material: PBMCs. Source of these receptors: a male donor in good health and CMV-seropositive.

CDR3 region: CASSSGGSEQYF. Here the CDR3 DNA reads TGTGCCAGCAGCTCCGGAGGTTCCGAGCAGTACTTC. The rearrangement links TRBV5-6 to TRBJ2-7; D may be TRBD2 (5 bases). Germline V gene data show CDR1 as SGHDT and CDR2 as YYEEEE. The CDR3 runs to 12 residues. The V and J ends lost 3 bases and 6 bases respectively, with 10 bases between them.

This chain links TRBV11-2 with TRBJ1-1; no firm D call. The CDR3 totals 15 residues. Per germline, CDR1 SGHAT and CDR2 FQNNGV. V lost 0 bases and J lost 1, with 9 bases in between. CDR3 region: CASSLDPSGNTEAFF. The CDR3 DNA sequence: TGTGCCAGCAGCTTAGACCCGTCCGGGAACACTGAAGCTTTCTTT. Full variable domain (rest looked up from reference TRBV11-2 and TRBJ1-1): EAGVAQSPRYKIIEKRQSVAFWCNPISGHATLYWYQQILGQGPKLLIQFQNNGVVDDSQLPKDRFSAERLKGVDSTLKIQPAKLEDSAVYLCASSLDPSGNTEAFFGQGTRLTVV.

The chain links TRBV28 to TRBJ1-2; 8 bases agree with TRBD1. With V trimmed by 5 bases and J by 7 bases, 9 bases remained unmatched. Looked up from germline, CDR1 is MDHEN and CDR2 is SYDVKM. The CDR3 runs to 14 residues. Here the CDR3 reads CASSPTTGVSGYTF. CDR3 nucleotide sequence: TGTGCCAGCAGTCCAACGACAGGGGTCAGTGGCTACACCTTC.

V and J are TRBV4-1 and TRBJ2-7, with 9 nucleotides matching TRBD1. V dropped 7 bases and J dropped 5; count of bases not matched to a gene: 15. The CDR3 has 16 residues. The germline CDR1 and CDR2 sequences are MGHRA and YSYEKL. CDR3 in amino acids: CASNPSGGQGPHEQYF. The DNA of the CDR3 is TGCGCCAGCAACCCTTCCGGGGGACAGGGACCCCACGAGCAGTACTTC.

The chain couples TRBV10-2 to TRBJ1-6; D unresolved. In germline, CDR1 is WSHSY, CDR2 SAAADI. V was pared by 0 bases and J by 11 bases, with 8 bases between. The CDR3 contains 13 residues. The chain's CDR3 is CASSESAGTPLHF. CDR3 coding DNA: TGCGCCAGCAGTGAGTCGGCGGGAACACCCCTCCACTTT.

The chain carries TRBV5-6 and TRBJ2-7, with D hard to call. The germline gives CDR1 SGHDT, CDR2 YYEEEE. The V gene lost 2 bases and the J gene lost 7 bases, with 7 bases spanning the gap. There are 11 residues in the CDR3. The CDR3 is CASSFSREQYF. CDR3 nucleotide sequence: TGTGCCAGCAGCTTTTCGAGGGAGCAGTACTTC.

The chain joins TRBV5-4 to TRBJ2-6; maybe TRBD2 (5 bases). The CDR3 has 16 residues. V was clipped by 2 bases and J by 4 bases, with 13 bases between them. Germline V gene lookup returns CDR1 SGHNT and CDR2 YYREEE (reference sequence). CDR3 amino acids: CASSLFTGTGANVLTF. CDR3 bases: TGTGCCAGCAGCTTATTCACGGGAACAGGGGCCAACGTCCTGACTTTC.

The V gene is TRBV21-1, the J gene TRBJ2-3; the DNA was not compared with TRBD2, the D call given in the table. TRBV21-1 is given as a pseudogene. The CDR3 sequence is 18 residues long. Here the CDR3 reads CASGRWASGGSSTDTQYF. The CDR3 nucleotides read TGTGCCAGCGGACGTTGGGCTAGCGGGGGGTCTAGCACAGATACGCAGTATTTT.

V is TRBV5-4 and J is TRBJ1-3; 7 bases are shared with TRBD1. CDR1 is SGHNT and CDR2 is YYREEE in the germline V gene (reference sequence). J was trimmed by 0 bases and V by 5 bases; bases with no gene match: 11. This CDR3 comprises 17 residues. In nucleotides, the CDR3 is TGTGCCAGCAGTTTACAGGGGATACACAGCTCTGGAAACACCATATATTTT. Its translation: CASSLQGIHSSGNTIYF.

This chain uses TRBV7-9 with TRBJ2-1; 9 bases agree with TRBD1. V shed 2 bases and J 8 bases; nucleotides not matched to a gene: 4. Germline V lookup: CDR1 SEHNR, CDR2 FQNEAQ (reference sequence). This CDR3 is built from 14 residues. CDR3 bases: TGTGCCAGCAGCTTAAGGACAGGGGAGTATGAGCAGTTCTTC. It is translated as CASSLRTGEYEQFF.

This chain links TRBV2 with TRBJ1-5; tentatively, D is TRBD1 (5 bases). The CDR3 extends over 13 amino acids. Looked up from germline, CDR1 is SNHLY and CDR2 is FYNNEI. Trimming took 8 bases from V and 7 from J, leaving 15 bases between them. CDR3: CASAGTGGQPQHF. The CDR3 DNA reads as TGTGCCAGCGCCGGTACGGGGGGGCAGCCCCAGCATTTT.

This clone has a handful of counts. The CDR3 sequence: CASSLLPRAADTQYF. The CDR3, as DNA: TGTGCCAGCAGCTTACTTCCTCGTGCCGCGGATACGCAGTATTTT. The J gene is TRBJ2-3, the V gene TRBV7-9; D not resolved. The CDR3 runs to 15 residues. Germline V gene sequence: CDR1 SEHNR, CDR2 FQNEAQ (reference sequence). The V end was cut by 2 bases, the J end by 6 bases, with 15 bases between.

CDR3 amino acids: CASSQEDLATYEQYF. The CDR3 nucleotides read TGCGCCAGCAGCCAAGAAGACCTAGCGACCTACGAGCAGTACTTC. The chain combines TRBV4-3 with TRBJ2-7; D is perhaps TRBD2 (6 bases). Trimming removed 0 bases at V and 2 bases at J, with 11 bases between. CDR3 length: 15 amino acids. Germline V CDR1 and CDR2: LGHNA, YSLEER.

The chain is built from TRBV4-1 and TRBJ1-2, with 11 positions matching TRBD1. This CDR3 has 16 residues. Germline CDR1 MGHRA, CDR2 YSYEKL. V was pared by 4 bases and J by 8 bases, with 12 bases of the junction left unmatched. CDR3 DNA sequence: TGCGCCAGCAGCCTGGGACAGGGGGGACCGGGACCCGGCTACACCTTC. Translation: CASSLGQGGPGPGYTF.

The chain combines TRBV2 with TRBJ2-7; D perhaps matches TRBD1 (6 bases). Deletions cut 3 bases from V and 4 bases from J, with 7 bases between. Looked up from germline, CDR1 is SNHLY and CDR2 is FYNNEI. This CDR3 has 12 amino acids. CDR3 sequence reads: CASSDGQYEQYF. In DNA, the CDR3 is TGTGCCAGCAGTGACGGACAGTACGAGCAGTACTTC.

Remarks on this clone: The identical CDR3 is also encoded by other nucleotide sequences in the sample. V usage is TRBV4-2 and J usage is TRBJ2-7, with 8 nucleotides matching TRBD1. With 0 bases clipped from V and 7 bases from J, the junction kept 14 bases outside the gene matches. This CDR3 region has 17 residues. Germline V gene sequence: CDR1 LGHNA, CDR2 YNFKEQ. CDR3 DNA sequence: TGTGCCAGCAGCCAAGAGCTGTGGACAGGGAAACGTCGGGAGCAGTACTTC. It yields the protein CASSQELWTGKRREQYF.